Listed below are T cell receptor beta chains from one sample, sequenced in a study of CD8 T cells in Susac syndrome. TCRdb recomputed calls from the immunoSEQ multiplex PCR reads with MiXCR, one row per CDR3 protein. Of about 210,000 distinct CDR3 sequences listed, 85% to 95% were seen once; the top ten hold approximately 0.094%. The sequencing input was CD4+ T cells from PBMCs. Source of these receptors: a human donor in good health. Both conserved end residues are part of each CDR3. Each record gives: V gene, D gene, clone size, CDR3 length, J gene, CDR3 protein, CDR3 DNA. The D gene is left open where the match is weak. Clone size is stated in some rows and not others, as once, few, many or a class when expanded.

TRBV30,TRBD1,.,16,TRBJ2-1,CAWGDRLSLSYNEQFF,TGTGCCTGGGGGGACAGACTATCCCTCTCCTACAATGAGCAGTTCTTC
TRBV29-1,.,once,14,TRBJ2-1,CSVGGTLTYNEQFF,TGCAGCGTTGGCGGGACGCTGACCTACAATGAGCAGTTCTTC
TRBV3-1,TRBD1,.,14,TRBJ2-5,CASTTQGAGETQYF,TGTGCCAGCACGACACAGGGGGCAGGAGAGACCCAGTACTTC
TRBV29-1,.,.,12,TRBJ1-1,CSVGWGGTEAFF,TGCAGCGTTGGGTGGGGTGGGACTGAAGCTTTCTTT
TRBV9,.,.,14,TRBJ2-1,CASSVATGNNEQFF,TGTGCCAGCAGCGTAGCTACCGGGAACAATGAGCAGTTCTTC
TRBV18,.,.,12,TRBJ1-2,CASSPEDHGYTF,TGTGCCAGCTCACCTGAAGATCATGGCTACACCTTC
TRBV4-3,.,.,14,TRBJ2-2,CASSQDSMTGELFF,TGCGCCAGCAGCCAAGATTCCATGACCGGGGAGCTGTTTTTT
TRBV29-1,TRBD1,.,14,TRBJ1-1,CSVFRGRMNTEAFF,TGCAGCGTTTTCAGGGGGAGGATGAACACTGAAGCTTTCTTT
TRBV30,.,.,16,TRBJ1-2,CAWTAVRPSGNYGYTF,TGTGCCTGGACTGCCGTTCGACCCTCGGGTAACTATGGCTACACCTTC
TRBV29-1,.,.,14,TRBJ2-7,CSVEGQGSPYEQYF,TGCAGCGTTGAAGGGCAGGGGAGCCCCTACGAGCAGTACTTC
TRBV29-1,TRBD1,.,14,TRBJ1-2,CSVEGDRGRGGYTF,TGCAGCGTTGAAGGAGACAGGGGAAGGGGAGGCTACACCTTC
TRBV20-1,TRBD2,.,13,TRBJ2-7,CSASSGVSYEQYF,TGCAGTGCTTCTAGCGGCGTATCCTACGAGCAGTACTTC
TRBV15,.,.,15,TRBJ2-2,CATSRDQADTGELFF,TGTGCCACCAGCAGAGATCAGGCGGATACCGGGGAGCTGTTTTTT
TRBV13,.,.,13,TRBJ2-3,CASSKSSTDTQYF,TGTGCCAGCAGTAAGAGTAGCACAGATACGCAGTATTTT
TRBV4-2,TRBD2,.,14,TRBJ2-1,CASSHKREGNEQFF,TGTGCCAGCAGCCACAAGCGGGAGGGGAATGAGCAGTTCTTC
TRBV5-1,.,.,14,TRBJ2-1,CASKLGQLDNEQFF,TGCGCCAGCAAGCTCGGACAGTTAGACAATGAGCAGTTCTTC
TRBV5-4,TRBD1,.,13,TRBJ2-7,CASSTTGTYEQYF,TGTGCCAGCAGTACGACAGGGACCTACGAGCAGTACTTC
TRBV7-2,.,.,12,TRBJ1-5,CASTESNQPQHF,TGTGCCAGCACAGAAAGCAATCAGCCCCAGCATTTT
TRBV2,TRBD1,.,13,TRBJ1-2,CASSELQGVGYTF,TGTGCCAGCAGTGAACTACAGGGGGTAGGCTACACCTTC
TRBV5-8,.,.,15,TRBJ2-3,CASRSRVRRTDTQYF,TGTGCCAGCAGGTCAAGGGTCCGCCGCACAGATACGCAGTATTTT
TRBV2,TRBD1,.,14,TRBJ2-3,CASSDTPGGDTQYF,TGTGCCAGCAGTGATACCCCAGGGGGAGATACGCAGTATTTT
TRBV20-1,TRBD1,.,13,TRBJ1-2,CSAPETGGDGYTF,TGCAGTGCCCCCGAGACAGGGGGCGACGGCTACACCTTC
TRBV29-1,TRBD1,.,16,TRBJ1-1,CSGRTGGFLLNTEAFF,TGCAGCGGCCGGACAGGGGGCTTTTTACTGAACACTGAAGCTTTCTTT
TRBV7-9,.,.,14,TRBJ2-1,CASSSRNSYNEQFF,TGTGCCAGCAGCTCCAGGAATTCCTACAATGAGCAGTTCTTC
TRBV20-1,.,.,13,TRBJ1-5,CSVSPGLSWPQHF,TGCAGTGTTAGCCCAGGGTTGAGCTGGCCCCAGCATTTT
TRBV18,.,.,13,TRBJ1-4,CASSPGASEKLFF,TGTGCCAGCTCACCCGGGGCCAGTGAAAAACTGTTTTTT
TRBV7-9,.,.,14,TRBJ2-6,CASSPISGANVLTF,TGTGCCAGCAGCCCGATCTCTGGGGCCAACGTCCTGACTTTC
TRBV29-1,.,.,14,TRBJ2-2,CSGMGRANTGELFF,TGCAGCGGGATGGGTAGGGCGAACACCGGGGAGCTGTTTTTT
TRBV10-3,TRBD2,.,16,TRBJ2-3,CAISPHLAGASDTQYF,TGTGCCATCAGTCCGCATCTAGCGGGAGCTTCAGATACGCAGTATTTT